Presented here are 26 T cell receptor beta chains from one specimen sequenced in a study of shared clonotypes between healthy human individuals. TCRdb's copy holds only in-frame clones and misses some; the assay was immunoSEQ multiplex PCR. The data show about 320,000 clones, about nine tenths seen once. The sample was memory CD8+ T cells sorted from blood. The subset here: CD45RO+ cells pooled with CCR7-negative TemRA cells. The receptors here all came from a man between 18 and 29 years old in good health.

This chain uses TRBV9 with TRBJ2-1; TRBD2 agrees at 8 bases. This CDR3 is built from 15 residues. Looked up from germline, CDR1 is SGDLS and CDR2 is YYNGEE. V was pared by 1 base and J by 4 bases, with 4 bases of the junction left unmatched. The CDR3 bases are TGTGCCAGCAGCGTACGGGAGGGACCTTACAATGAGCAGTTCTTC. Translating gives CASSVREGPYNEQFF. Full variable domain (missing parts from reference TRBV9 and TRBJ2-1): DSGVTQTPKHLITATGQRVTLRCSPRSGDLSVYWYQQSLDQGLQFLIQYYNGEERAKGNILERFSAQQFPDLHSELNLSSLELGDSALYFCASSVREGPYNEQFFGPGTRLTVL.

The chain uses TRBV5-1 and TRBJ1-4, with D possibly matching TRBD1 (6 bases). The CDR3 is 14 residues long. Trimming pared 0 bases from V and 12 bases from J, leaving 15 bases between. Germline lookup yields CDR1 SGHRS and CDR2 YFSETQ. This chain's CDR3 is CASSLGGGRQELFF. CDR3 nucleotides: TGCGCCAGCAGCTTGGGCGGGGGGCGGCAAGAACTGTTTTTT.

This rearrangement joins TRBV19 to TRBJ2-1; D is undetermined. Trimming took 8 bases from V and 6 from J, leaving 14 bases between them. The germline V gene has CDR1 LNHDA and CDR2 SQIVND (reference sequence). The CDR3 totals 13 residues. This chain's CDR3 is CASAPDWINEQFF. The CDR3 region has the DNA TGTGCCAGTGCTCCCGACTGGATCAATGAGCAGTTCTTC.

V usage is TRBV11-2 and J usage is TRBJ2-7; D not certain. The germline CDR1 and CDR2 sequences are SGHAT and FQNNGV. The CDR3 has 16 residues. V was pared by 4 bases and J by 0 bases, with 16 bases between. The CDR3 sequence is CASSSLWASNSYEQYF. In nucleotides, the CDR3 is TGTGCCAGCAGCTCTCTGTGGGCCTCCAACTCCTACGAGCAGTACTTC.

The chain uses TRBV4-1 and TRBJ2-7; 11 nucleotides match TRBD2. V shed 1 base, J shed 2 bases, and the junction held 7 bases outside the gene matches. Germline V lookup: CDR1 MGHRA, CDR2 YSYEKL. CDR3 length: 17 amino acids. The CDR3 spells CASSQVPRLAGPYEQYF. Here the CDR3 DNA reads TGCGCCAGCAGCCAAGTCCCTAGACTAGCGGGGCCCTACGAGCAGTACTTC.

This clone has a handful of counts. V gene TRBV6-6 combines with J gene TRBJ2-7, with 7 bases identical to TRBD2. This CDR3 is built from 12 residues. Germline V gene sequence: CDR1 MNHNY, CDR2 SVGAGI (reference sequence). V lost 6 bases and J lost 9; bases outside the gene matches: 8. This CDR3 reads CASRAAGVRQYF. The CDR3 DNA follows: TGTGCCAGCAGAGCGGCGGGAGTTAGGCAGTACTTC.

The genes are TRBV4-1 and TRBJ2-6; D is perhaps TRBD2 (6 bases). The CDR3 consists of 11 residues. V dropped 4 bases and J dropped 11 bases, with 6 bases sitting between them. Germline assignment: CDR1 MGHRA and CDR2 YSYEKL. In DNA form, the CDR3 reads TGCGCCAGCAGCCCGGGGGACGTCCTGACTTTC. This codes for CASSPGDVLTF.

This clone was recorded only once. Other DNA sequences in this specimen translate into the identical CDR3. The chain is built from TRBV5-1 and TRBJ2-5, with 7 nucleotides matching TRBD1. CDR3 length: 14 residues. V lost 4 bases to trimming and J lost 2 bases; unmatched junction nucleotides: 5. Looked up from germline, CDR1 is SGHRS and CDR2 is YFSETQ. This CDR3 is CASSLQGSQETQYF. CDR3 coding DNA: TGCGCCAGCAGCCTACAGGGGTCTCAAGAGACCCAGTACTTC.

V usage is TRBV27 and J usage is TRBJ1-1; 8 nucleotides align to TRBD1. This CDR3 is 15 amino acids long. Germline lookup yields CDR1 MNHEY and CDR2 SMNVEV (reference sequence). The V and J ends lost 3 bases and 2 bases, in that order; junction bases with no gene match: 5. CDR3 in amino acids: CASSFSGGGNTEAFF. The CDR3 DNA reads TGTGCCAGCAGTTTCTCAGGGGGCGGAAACACTGAAGCTTTCTTT.

V is TRBV6-6 and J is TRBJ1-6; D not resolved. CDR3 length: 11 amino acids. Per germline, CDR1 MNHNY and CDR2 SVGAGI (reference sequence). The V and J ends lost 5 bases and 18 bases respectively, with 14 bases between them. CDR3 in amino acids: CASSPDPLPHF. Here the CDR3 DNA reads TGTGCCAGCAGTCCCGACCCTCTCCCCCACTTT.

The chain links TRBV7-9 to TRBJ1-4; 8 bases fit TRBD1. The CDR3 consists of 17 residues. V dropped 5 bases and J dropped 4; count of bases not matched to a gene: 12. Germline values: CDR1 SEHNR, CDR2 FQNEAQ (reference sequence). The CDR3 DNA is TGTGCCAGCAGCCCGGACAGGGAAGGGCTAAGTAATGAAAAACTGTTTTTT. It translates to CASSPDREGLSNEKLFF.

The rearrangement links TRBV6-6 to TRBJ1-2; no clear D gene. This CDR3 is 15 amino acids long. Trimming cost V 4 bases and J 1 base, with 13 bases left between them. The germline V gene encodes CDR1 MNHNY and CDR2 SVGAGI (reference sequence). CDR3 nucleotide sequence: TGTGCCAGCAGTTCGGGCCCGGGGATTAACTATGGCTACACCTTC. This codes for CASSSGPGINYGYTF.

The chain has TRBV4-1 and TRBJ1-1, with D tentatively TRBD1 (5 bases). Trimming left V 0 bases short and J 6 bases short, with 20 bases between. This CDR3 is built from 17 residues. CDR1 is MGHRA and CDR2 is YSYEKL in the germline V gene. CDR3 protein: CASSQDGMGPKGAEAFF. The CDR3 DNA follows: TGCGCCAGCAGCCAAGACGGTATGGGACCCAAGGGCGCTGAAGCTTTCTTT.

V is TRBV5-8 and J is TRBJ2-5, with D perhaps TRBD1 (5 bases). The CDR3 contains 13 residues. Germline V CDR1 and CDR2: SGHTS, YDEGEE. V was pared by 6 bases and J by 2 bases, with 11 bases between. The CDR3 DNA reads TGTGCCAGCAACCTAAGACAGCAAGAGACCCAGTACTTC. Translating gives CASNLRQQETQYF.

This chain links TRBV29-1 with TRBJ2-1; D is possibly TRBD1 or TRBD2 (5 bases each). Trimming stripped 6 bases from V and 8 bases from J, with 20 bases between. There are 14 residues in the CDR3. Per the germline V gene, CDR1 is SQVTM and CDR2 is ANQGSEA. Here the CDR3 reads CSVDGTPAGDEQFF. CDR3 sequence (DNA): TGCAGCGTCGACGGGACCCCGGCCGGCGATGAGCAGTTCTTC.

The genes are TRBV5-4 and TRBJ2-7, with no clear D. V lost 4 bases, J lost 4 bases, and 9 bases lay in between. From germline, CDR1 is SGHNT and CDR2 YYREEE (reference sequence). The CDR3 is 12 residues long. This CDR3 is CASSGEGYEQYF. CDR3 coding DNA: TGTGCCAGCAGCGGGGAAGGTTACGAGCAGTACTTC.

This chain uses TRBV19 with TRBJ2-7; D is possibly TRBD1 (5 bases). The V end lost 3 bases, the J end lost 2 bases, and 8 bases lay between the germline ends. The CDR3 is made up of 13 amino acids. Looked up from germline, CDR1 is LNHDA and CDR2 is SQIVND (reference sequence). For the CDR3, the DNA is TGTGCCAGTAGTATTCAGGGTGCCTACGAGCAGTACTTC. It codes for CASSIQGAYEQYF.

The chain recombines TRBV4-3 with TRBJ1-1, with TRBD1 matching over 9 bases. The CDR3 extends over 15 amino acids. Germline CDR1 LGHNA, CDR2 YSLEER. The junction had 6 bases not matched to a gene; V was cut back by 0 bases and J by 7 bases. This CDR3 reads CASSQEYRGLDEAFF. CDR3 DNA sequence: TGCGCCAGCAGCCAAGAATACAGGGGGCTCGATGAAGCTTTCTTT.

The chain carries TRBV11-3 and TRBJ2-1; D unclear. Germline CDR1 and CDR2: SGHNT and YENEEA. V was clipped by 5 bases and J by 5 bases, with 10 bases between them. CDR3 length: 13 residues. CDR3 DNA sequence: TGTGCCAGCAGCCTCCCTGGAGACAATGAGCAGTTCTTC. It codes for CASSLPGDNEQFF.

In its sample, this clone was seen a few times. The J gene is TRBJ2-4, the V gene TRBV13; D is undetermined. Between the trimmed V and J ends, which lost 2 bases and 6 bases, there was a span of 11 bases. This CDR3 has 14 amino acids. Germline-derived CDR1 and CDR2 are PRHDT and FYEKMQ (reference sequence). The CDR3 DNA reads TGTGCCAGCAGCTTATGGGCAGATTCAAACATTCAGTACTTC. Amino acids: CASSLWADSNIQYF.

The chain uses TRBV4-1 and TRBJ2-1; D gene uncertain. Germline V CDR1 and CDR2: MGHRA, YSYEKL. The length of the CDR3 is 12 residues. V dropped 3 bases and J dropped 2 bases, with 2 bases sitting between them. The DNA of the CDR3 is TGCGCCAGCAGCCACGCCTACAATGAGCAGTTCTTC. Its protein is CASSHAYNEQFF.

The chain is built from TRBV6-6 and TRBJ2-4; D gene unclear. The CDR3 totals 16 residues. The germline V gene encodes CDR1 MNHNY and CDR2 SVGAGI (reference sequence). V lost 6 bases, J lost 2 bases, and 17 bases lay in between. The CDR3 is CASRRLTRGTKNIQYF. DNA of the CDR3: TGTGCCAGCAGAAGACTGACCCGCGGAACCAAAAACATTCAGTACTTC.

The rearrangement links TRBV5-8 to TRBJ2-2; no clear D. CDR1 is SGHTS, CDR2 YDEGEE, per germline. The V end was cut by 6 bases, the J end by 1 base, with 7 bases between. This CDR3 region has 13 residues. The CDR3 nucleotides are TGTGCCAGCACACGGCTGAACACCGGGGAGCTGTTTTTT. Protein product: CASTRLNTGELFF.

The gene calls are TRBV2 and TRBJ2-7, with D unresolved. The CDR3 is made up of 13 amino acids. Trimming removed 1 base at V and 4 bases at J, with 8 bases between. Germline CDR1 and CDR2: SNHLY and FYNNEI. The CDR3 DNA is TGTGCCAGCAGTGAAGAATGGGCTTACGAGCAGTACTTC. This codes for CASSEEWAYEQYF.

V is TRBV4-3 and J is TRBJ2-7; no clear D gene. V was trimmed by 0 bases and J by 0 bases, leaving 6 bases between them. CDR1 is LGHNA, CDR2 YSLEER, per germline. CDR3 size: 14 residues. The CDR3 spells CASSQESFSYEQYF. The CDR3 DNA reads as TGCGCCAGCAGCCAAGAAAGCTTCTCCTACGAGCAGTACTTC.

The chain carries TRBV9 and TRBJ2-3; D is unclear. CDR3 length: 15 residues. Trimming left V 0 bases short and J 2 bases short, with 10 bases between. CDR1 and CDR2 (germline): SGDLS, YYNGEE. CDR3 protein: CASSVDGQTTDTQYF. CDR3 nucleotides: TGTGCCAGCAGCGTAGATGGGCAAACCACAGATACGCAGTATTTT.